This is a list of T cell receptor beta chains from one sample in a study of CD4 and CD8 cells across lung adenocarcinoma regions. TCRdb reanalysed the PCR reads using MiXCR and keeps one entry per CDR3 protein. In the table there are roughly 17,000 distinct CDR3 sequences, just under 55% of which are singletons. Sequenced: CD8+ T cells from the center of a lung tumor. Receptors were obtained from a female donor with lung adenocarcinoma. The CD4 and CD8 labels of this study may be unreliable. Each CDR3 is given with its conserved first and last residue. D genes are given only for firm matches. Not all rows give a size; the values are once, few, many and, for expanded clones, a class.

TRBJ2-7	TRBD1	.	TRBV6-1	CASSAGQGADEQYF	TGTGCCAGCAGTGCCGGACAGGGGGCTGACGAGCAGTACTTC
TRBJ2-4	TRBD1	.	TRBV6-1	CASSVRGLRATNTQYF	TGTGCCAGCAGTGTCAGGGGGCTGCGAGCCACAAATACTCAGTACTTC
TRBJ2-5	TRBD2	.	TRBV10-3	CAGGDGGGDPETQYF	TGTGCCGGGGGTGACGGGGGGGGGGACCCAGAGACCCAGTACTTT
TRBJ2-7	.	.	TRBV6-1	CASKLSDRYYEQYF	TGTGCCAGCAAACTATCGGACCGATACTACGAGCAGTACTTC
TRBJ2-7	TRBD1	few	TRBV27	CASSLTGTGDYEQYF	TGTGCCAGCAGTTTAACCGGGACAGGGGACTACGAGCAGTACTTC
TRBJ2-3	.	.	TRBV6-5	CASSYNILTDTQYF	TGTGCCAGCAGTTACAACATTCTCACAGATACGCAGTATTTT
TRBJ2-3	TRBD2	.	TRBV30	CGWGSGGSDADTQYF	TGTGGCTGGGGGAGCGGGGGCTCTGACGCAGATACCCAGTATTTT
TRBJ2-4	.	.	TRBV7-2	CVRRLRAKDTQYF	TGCGTCAGGAGGCTGAGAGCCAAAGACACGCAGTATTTC
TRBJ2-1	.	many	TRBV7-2	CASSFARAYNEQFF	TGTGCCAGCAGCTTCGCGAGGGCCTACAATGAGCAGTTCTTC
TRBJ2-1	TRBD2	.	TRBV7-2	CASSNGLAGTTPETQFF	TGTGCCAGCAGCAACGGACTAGCGGGGACGACCCCAGAGACCCAGTTCTTC
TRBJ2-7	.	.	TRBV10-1	CASSDEGSSYEQYF	TGCGCCAGCAGTGACGAGGGATCGTCCTACGAGCAGTACTTC
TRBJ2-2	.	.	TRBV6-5	CASSWGQSTGKQFF	TGTGCCAGCAGTTGGGGCCAAAGCACCGGGAAGCAGTTTTTT
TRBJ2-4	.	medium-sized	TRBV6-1	CASSEQGWGVAKNIQYF	TGTGCCAGCAGTGAACAGGGGTGGGGAGTAGCCAAAAACATTCAGTACTTC
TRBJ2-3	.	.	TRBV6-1	CASTALGWWATDTQYF	TGTGCCAGCACCGCCCTGGGCTGGTGGGCCACAGACACGCAGTATTTT
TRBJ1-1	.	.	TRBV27	CASRGRGSPMNTEAFF	TGTGCCAGCAGGGGTCGGGGATCACCGATGAACACTGAAGCTTTCTTT
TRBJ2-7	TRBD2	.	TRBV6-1	CASRGGRATNTQYF	TGTGCCAGCAGGGGCGGGAGAGCCACAAATACGCAGTACTTC
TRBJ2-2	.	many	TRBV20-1	CSVPVEGDTGELFF	TGCAGTGTCCCGGTAGAGGGAGACACCGGGGAGCTGTTTTTT
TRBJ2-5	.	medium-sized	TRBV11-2	CASSLGAGPQETQYF	TGTGCCAGCAGCTTAGGTGCGGGGCCACAAGAGACCCAGTACTTC
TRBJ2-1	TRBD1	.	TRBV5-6	CASSSGQGVREQFF	TGTGCCAGCAGCTCCGGACAGGGAGTAAGGGAGCAGTTCTTC
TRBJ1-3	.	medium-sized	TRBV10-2	CASSDVLPSGNTIYF	TGCGCCAGCAGTGATGTTTTGCCCTCTGGAAACACCATATATTTT
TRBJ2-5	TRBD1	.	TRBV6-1	CASSARDRGLRETQYF	TGTGCCAGCAGCGCCCGGGACAGGGGGCTAAGGGAGACCCAGTACTTC
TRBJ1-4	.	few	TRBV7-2	CASSSRGGRNEKLFF	TGTGCCAGCAGCTCCCGGGGGGGACGGAATGAAAAACTGTTTTTT
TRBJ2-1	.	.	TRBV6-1	CASSTTSYSEQFF	TGTGCCAGCAGCACAACTAGTTATAGTGAGCAGTTCTTC
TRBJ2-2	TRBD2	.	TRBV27	CASSPQRGRGTGELFF	TGTGCCAGCAGTCCACAGCGGGGGCGGGGCACCGGGGAGCTGTTTTTT
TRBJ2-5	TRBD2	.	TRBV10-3	CAGSGDRGQETQYF	TGTGCGGGGAGCGGGGACCGTGGCCAAGAGACGCAGTACTTC
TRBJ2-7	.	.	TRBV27	CASRGGGAKNTQYF	TGTGCCAGCAGGGGGGGCGGAGCCAAAAATACGCAGTACTTC
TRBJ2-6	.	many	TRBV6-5	CASSWTAGANVLTF	TGTGCCAGCAGTTGGACAGCTGGGGCCAACGTCCTGACTTTC
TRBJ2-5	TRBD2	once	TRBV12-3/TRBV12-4	CASRWTSGGNETQYF	TGTGCCAGCAGGTGGACTAGCGGGGGGAACGAGACCCAGTACTTC
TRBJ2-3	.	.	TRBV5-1	CASRGQRDTNIQYF	TGCGCCAGCAGGGGGCAGCGAGACACAAACATTCAGTATTTC
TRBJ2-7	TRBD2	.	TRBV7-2	CASSLGRGGVDTQYF	TGTGCCAGCAGCTTGGGGCGGGGGGGCGTCGATACGCAGTACTTC
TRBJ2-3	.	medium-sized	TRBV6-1	CASRRDTSTDTQYF	TGTGCCAGCAGAAGGGACACTAGCACAGATACGCAGTATTTT
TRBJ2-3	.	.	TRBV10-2	CAAGLWDKDTQYF	TGCGCAGCGGGGCTGTGGGACAAAGACACTCAGTATTTT
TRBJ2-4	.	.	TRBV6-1	CGSGVGVGAKDTQYF	.
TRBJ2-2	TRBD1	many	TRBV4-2	CASSQVGARTGEPGELFF	TGTGCCAGCAGCCAAGTTGGTGCCCGGACAGGGGAGCCCGGGGAGCTGTTTTTT
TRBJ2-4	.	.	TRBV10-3	CAVTGVGATDIQYF	TGTGCCGTCACGGGGGTCGGGGCGACAGATATTCAGTACTTC
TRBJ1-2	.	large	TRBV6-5	CASIAAGGGYGYTF	TGTGCCAGCATCGCAGCGGGCGGTGGCTATGGCTACACCTTC
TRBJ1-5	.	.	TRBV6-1	CASSEGTQGRNQPQHF	TGTGCCAGCAGTGAAGGGACCCAGGGTAGGAATCAGCCCCAGCATTTT
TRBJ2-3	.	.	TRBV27	CGSKGSGATDTQYF	TGTGGCAGCAAGGGAAGCGGAGCCACAGATACGCAGTACTTT
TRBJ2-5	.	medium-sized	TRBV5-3	CARSFEQETQYF	TGTGCCAGAAGCTTCGAACAAGAGACCCAGTACTTC
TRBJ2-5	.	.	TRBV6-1	CASGVTGADDPDTQYF	TGTGCCAGCGGGGTTACGGGGGCGGACGACCCAGATACCCAGTACTTT
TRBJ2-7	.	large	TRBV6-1	CASSESARSGEQYF	TGTGCCAGCAGTGAATCTGCCAGGTCGGGCGAGCAGTACTTC
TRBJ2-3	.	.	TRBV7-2	CASSLDKPTDTQYF	TGTGCCAGCAGCTTAGACAAACCCACAGATACGCAGTATTTT